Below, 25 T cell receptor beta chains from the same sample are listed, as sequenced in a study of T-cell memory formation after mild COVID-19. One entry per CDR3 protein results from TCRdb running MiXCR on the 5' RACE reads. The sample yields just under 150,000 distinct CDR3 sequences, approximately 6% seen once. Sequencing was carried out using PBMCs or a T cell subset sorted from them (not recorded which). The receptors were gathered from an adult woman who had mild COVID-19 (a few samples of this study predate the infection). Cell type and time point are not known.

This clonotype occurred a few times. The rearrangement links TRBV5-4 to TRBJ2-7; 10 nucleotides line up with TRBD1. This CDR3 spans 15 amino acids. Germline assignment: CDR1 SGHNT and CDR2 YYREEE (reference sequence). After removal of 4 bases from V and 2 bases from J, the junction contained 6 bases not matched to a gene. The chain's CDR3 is CASSRGQGSPYEQYF. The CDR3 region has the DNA TGTGCCAGCAGCCGGGGACAGGGGTCTCCCTACGAGCAGTACTTC.

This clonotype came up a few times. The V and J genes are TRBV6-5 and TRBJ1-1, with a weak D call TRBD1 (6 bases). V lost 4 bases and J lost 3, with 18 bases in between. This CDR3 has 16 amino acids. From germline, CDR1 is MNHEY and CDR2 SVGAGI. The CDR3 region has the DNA TGTGCCAGCAGTTCGAAAAGGGGTAAGGGGGACACTGAAGCTTTCTTT. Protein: CASSSKRGKGDTEAFF.

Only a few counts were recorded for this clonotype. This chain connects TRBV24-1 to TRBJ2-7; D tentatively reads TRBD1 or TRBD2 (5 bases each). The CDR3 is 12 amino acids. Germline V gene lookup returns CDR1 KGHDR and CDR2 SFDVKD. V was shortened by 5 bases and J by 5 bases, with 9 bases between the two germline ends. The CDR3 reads CATSGRDHEQYF. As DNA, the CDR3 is TGTGCCACCAGTGGCCGGGACCACGAGCAGTACTTC.

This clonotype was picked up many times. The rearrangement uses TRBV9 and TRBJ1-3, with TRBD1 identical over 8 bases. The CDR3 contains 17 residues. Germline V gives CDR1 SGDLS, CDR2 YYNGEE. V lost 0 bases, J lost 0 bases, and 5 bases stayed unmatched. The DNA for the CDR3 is TGTGCCAGCAGCGTAGATGTTCAGGGGGCCTCTGGAAACACCATATATTTT. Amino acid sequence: CASSVDVQGASGNTIYF.

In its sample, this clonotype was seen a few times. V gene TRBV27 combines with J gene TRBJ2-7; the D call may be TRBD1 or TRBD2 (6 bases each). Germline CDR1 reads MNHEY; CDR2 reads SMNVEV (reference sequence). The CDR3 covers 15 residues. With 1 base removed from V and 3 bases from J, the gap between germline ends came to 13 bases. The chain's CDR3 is CASSLLWRGNYEQYF. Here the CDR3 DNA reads TGTGCCAGCAGTTTATTGTGGAGGGGGAACTACGAGCAGTACTTC.

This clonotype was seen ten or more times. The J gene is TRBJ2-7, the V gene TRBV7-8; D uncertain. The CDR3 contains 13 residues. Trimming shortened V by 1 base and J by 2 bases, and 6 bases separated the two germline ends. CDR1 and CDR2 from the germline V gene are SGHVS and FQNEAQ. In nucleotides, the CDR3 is TGTGCCAGCAGCTTAGAGCGCCCCTACGAGCAGTACTTC. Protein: CASSLERPYEQYF. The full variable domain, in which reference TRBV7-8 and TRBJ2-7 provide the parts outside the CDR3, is GAGVSQSPRYKVAKRGQDVALRCDPISGHVSLFWYQQALGQGPEFLTYFQNEAQLDKSGLPSDRFFAERPEGSVSTLKIQRTQQEDSAVYLCASSLERPYEQYFGPGTRLTVT.

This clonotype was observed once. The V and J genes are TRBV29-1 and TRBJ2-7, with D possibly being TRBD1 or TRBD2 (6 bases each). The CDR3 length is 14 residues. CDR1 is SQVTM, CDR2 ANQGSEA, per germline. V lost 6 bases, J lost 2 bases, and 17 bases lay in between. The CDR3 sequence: CSVTSRRGTYEQYF. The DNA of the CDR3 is TGCAGCGTGACCAGTAGGAGGGGGACCTACGAGCAGTACTTC.

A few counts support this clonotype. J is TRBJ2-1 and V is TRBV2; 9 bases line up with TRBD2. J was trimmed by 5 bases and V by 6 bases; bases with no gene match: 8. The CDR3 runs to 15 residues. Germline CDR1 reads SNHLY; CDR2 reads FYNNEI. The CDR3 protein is CASRWSSGSDNEQFF. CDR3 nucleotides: TGTGCCAGCAGGTGGAGTAGCGGGAGTGACAATGAGCAGTTCTTC. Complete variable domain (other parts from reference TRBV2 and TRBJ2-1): EPEVTQTPSHQVTQMGQEVILRCVPISNHLYFYWYRQILGQKVEFLVSFYNNEISEKSEIFDDQFSVERPDGSNFTLKIRSTKLEDSAMYFCASRWSSGSDNEQFFGPGTRLTVL.

The CDR3 spells CASSLVGGLREQFF. CDR3 in DNA: TGTGCCAGCAGCTTGGTTGGGGGTTTGAGAGAGCAGTTCTTC. This rearrangement joins TRBV5-6 to TRBJ2-1; D may match TRBD1 or TRBD2 (5 bases each). This CDR3 spans 14 amino acids. V was trimmed by 0 bases and J by 10 bases, leaving 14 bases between them. Germline-derived CDR1 and CDR2 are SGHDT and YYEEEE.

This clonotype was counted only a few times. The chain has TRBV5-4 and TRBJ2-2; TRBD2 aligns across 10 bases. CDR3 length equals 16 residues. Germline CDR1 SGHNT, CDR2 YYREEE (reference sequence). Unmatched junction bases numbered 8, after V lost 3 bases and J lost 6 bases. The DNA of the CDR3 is TGTGCCAGCAGCTCATACAGCGGGAGGGCCCCCGGGGAGCTGTTTTTT. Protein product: CASSSYSGRAPGELFF.

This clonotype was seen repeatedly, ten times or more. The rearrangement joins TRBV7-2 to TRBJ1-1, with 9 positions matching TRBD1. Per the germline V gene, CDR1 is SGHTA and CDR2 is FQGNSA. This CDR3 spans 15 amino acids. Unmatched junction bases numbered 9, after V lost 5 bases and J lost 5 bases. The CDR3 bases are TGTGCCAGCAGCCCCCAACAGGGGGCCTTTACTGAAGCTTTCTTT. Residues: CASSPQQGAFTEAFF. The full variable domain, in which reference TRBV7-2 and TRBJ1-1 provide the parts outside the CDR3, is GAGVSQSPSNKVTEKGKDVELRCDPISGHTALYWYRQSLGQGLEFLIYFQGNSAPDKSGLPSDRFSAERTGGSVSTLTIQRTQQEDSAVYLCASSPQQGAFTEAFFGQGTRLTVV.

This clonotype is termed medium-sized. In DNA, the CDR3 is TGTGCCAGCAGCTTGGATAAGGGGACCAACACCGGGGAGCTGTTTTTT. It encodes CASSLDKGTNTGELFF. The V call is TRBV5-6, the J call TRBJ2-2; D is perhaps TRBD1 or TRBD2 (5 bases each). This CDR3 is 16 amino acids long. Germline V lookup: CDR1 SGHDT, CDR2 YYEEEE. V was clipped by 0 bases and J by 2 bases, with 11 bases between them.

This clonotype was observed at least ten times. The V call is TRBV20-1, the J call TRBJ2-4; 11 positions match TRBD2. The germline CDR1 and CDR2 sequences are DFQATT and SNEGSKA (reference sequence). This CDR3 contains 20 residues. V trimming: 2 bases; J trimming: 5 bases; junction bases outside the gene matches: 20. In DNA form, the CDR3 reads TGCAGTGCTAGACCTTTTAGCGGGAGGGCCGGATCAAGGTTGCAAAACATTCAGTACTTC. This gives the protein CSARPFSGRAGSRLQNIQYF.

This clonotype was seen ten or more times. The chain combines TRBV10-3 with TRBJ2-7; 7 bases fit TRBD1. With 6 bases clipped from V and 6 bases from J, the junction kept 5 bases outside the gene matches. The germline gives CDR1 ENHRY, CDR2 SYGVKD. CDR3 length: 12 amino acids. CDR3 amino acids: CAISPTGSEQYF. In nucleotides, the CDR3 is TGTGCCATCAGCCCGACAGGGAGCGAGCAGTACTTC.

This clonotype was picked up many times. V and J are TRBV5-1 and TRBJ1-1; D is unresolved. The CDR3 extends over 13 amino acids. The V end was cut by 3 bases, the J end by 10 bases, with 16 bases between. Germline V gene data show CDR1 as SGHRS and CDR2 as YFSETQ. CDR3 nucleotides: TGCGCCAGCAGCTCTGATGGGAGATCGGCAGCTTTCTTT. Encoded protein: CASSSDGRSAAFF.

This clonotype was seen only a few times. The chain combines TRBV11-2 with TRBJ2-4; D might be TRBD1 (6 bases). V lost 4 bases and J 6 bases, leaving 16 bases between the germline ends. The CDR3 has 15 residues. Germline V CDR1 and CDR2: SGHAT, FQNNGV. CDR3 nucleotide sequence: TGTGCCAGCAGCTCCCTACAGGGCCCCTCAAACATTCAGTACTTC. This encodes CASSSLQGPSNIQYF.

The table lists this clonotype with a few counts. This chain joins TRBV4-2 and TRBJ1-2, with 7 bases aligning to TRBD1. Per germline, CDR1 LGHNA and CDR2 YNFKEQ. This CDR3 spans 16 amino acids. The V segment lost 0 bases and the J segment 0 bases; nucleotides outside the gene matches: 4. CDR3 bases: TGTGCCAGCAGCCAAGATGAGGGGACAGCTAACTATGGCTACACCTTC. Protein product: CASSQDEGTANYGYTF.

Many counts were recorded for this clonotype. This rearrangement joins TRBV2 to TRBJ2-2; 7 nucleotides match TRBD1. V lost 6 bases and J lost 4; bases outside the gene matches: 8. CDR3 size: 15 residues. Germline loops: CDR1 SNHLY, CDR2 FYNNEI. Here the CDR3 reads CASRRQGIGTGELFF. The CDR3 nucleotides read TGTGCCAGCAGACGACAGGGAATTGGCACCGGGGAGCTGTTTTTT.

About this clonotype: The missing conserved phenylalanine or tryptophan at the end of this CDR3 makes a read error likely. The CDR3 loop reads CASSLGSSNVETQYS. DNA for the CDR3: TGTGCCAGTAGTCTCGGGTCCTCTAACGTGGAGACCCAGTACTCC. V and J are TRBV19 and TRBJ2-5; unclear D gene. The germline V gene has CDR1 LNHDA and CDR2 SQIVND (reference sequence). The CDR3 consists of 15 residues. The V end was cut by 5 bases, the J end by 5 bases, with 18 bases between.

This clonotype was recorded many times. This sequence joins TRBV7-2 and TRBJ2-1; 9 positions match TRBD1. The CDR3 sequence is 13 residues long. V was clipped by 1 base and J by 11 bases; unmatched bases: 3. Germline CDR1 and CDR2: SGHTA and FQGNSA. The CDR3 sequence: CASSLEQGAKQFF. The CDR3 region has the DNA TGTGCCAGCAGCTTAGAACAGGGGGCTAAGCAGTTCTTC.

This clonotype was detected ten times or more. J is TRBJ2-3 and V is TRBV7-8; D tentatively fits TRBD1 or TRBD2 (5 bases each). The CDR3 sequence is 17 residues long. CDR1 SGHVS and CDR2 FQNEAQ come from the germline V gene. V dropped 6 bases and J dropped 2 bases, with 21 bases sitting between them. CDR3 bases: TGTGCCAGCAGAAACCTCGGGACGCCTACAAACACAGATACGCAGTATTTT. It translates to CASRNLGTPTNTDTQYF.

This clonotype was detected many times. The CDR3 loop reads CASSVNRQEWGSGELFF. The CDR3 DNA follows: TGTGCCAGCAGCGTTAACAGACAGGAGTGGGGATCCGGGGAGCTGTTTTTT. The J gene is TRBJ2-2, the V gene TRBV9, with D possibly matching TRBD1 (6 bases). Germline V gene sequence: CDR1 SGDLS, CDR2 YYNGEE. V gave up 2 bases and J gave up 6 bases, with 20 bases separating them. The CDR3 is 17 amino acids.

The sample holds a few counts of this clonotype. CDR3 in amino acids: CASSLAGGDGNQPQHF. Here the CDR3 DNA reads TGTGCCAGCAGCTTAGCAGGAGGGGATGGCAATCAGCCCCAGCATTTT. V gene TRBV7-8 combines with J gene TRBJ1-5, with a weak D call TRBD1 (5 bases). Germline V gene lookup returns CDR1 SGHVS and CDR2 FQNEAQ. V was pared by 0 bases and J by 2 bases, with 11 bases between. CDR3 length: 16 residues.

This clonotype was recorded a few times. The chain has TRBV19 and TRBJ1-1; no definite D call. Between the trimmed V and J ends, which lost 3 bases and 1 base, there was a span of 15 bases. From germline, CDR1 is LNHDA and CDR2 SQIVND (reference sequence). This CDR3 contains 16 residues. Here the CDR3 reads CASSIKSLSRNTEAFF. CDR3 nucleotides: TGTGCCAGTAGTATTAAGTCCCTCAGCAGGAACACTGAAGCTTTCTTT.

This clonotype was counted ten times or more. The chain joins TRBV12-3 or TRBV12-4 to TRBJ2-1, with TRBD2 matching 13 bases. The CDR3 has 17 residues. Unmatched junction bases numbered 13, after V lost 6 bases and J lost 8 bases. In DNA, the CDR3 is TGTGCCAGCAGCAAAAAACTAATGGGACTAGCGGGATATGAGCAGTTCTTC. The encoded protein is CASSKKLMGLAGYEQFF.